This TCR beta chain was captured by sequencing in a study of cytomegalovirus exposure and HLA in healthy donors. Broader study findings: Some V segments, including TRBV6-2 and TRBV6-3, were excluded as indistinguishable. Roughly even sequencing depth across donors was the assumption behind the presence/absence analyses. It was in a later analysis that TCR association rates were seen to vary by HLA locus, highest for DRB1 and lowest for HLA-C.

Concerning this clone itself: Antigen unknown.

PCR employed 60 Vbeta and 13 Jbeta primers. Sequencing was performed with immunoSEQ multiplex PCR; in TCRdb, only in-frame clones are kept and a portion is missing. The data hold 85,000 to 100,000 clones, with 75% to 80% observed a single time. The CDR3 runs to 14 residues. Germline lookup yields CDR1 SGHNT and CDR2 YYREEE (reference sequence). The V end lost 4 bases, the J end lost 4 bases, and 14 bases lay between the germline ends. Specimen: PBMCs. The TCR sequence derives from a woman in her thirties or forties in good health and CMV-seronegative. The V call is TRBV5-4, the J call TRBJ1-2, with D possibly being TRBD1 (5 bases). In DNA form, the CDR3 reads TGTGCCAGCAGCCGCCAGGGTTTGCGCTATGGCTACACCTTC. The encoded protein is CASSRQGLRYGYTF.